Listed here is a single T cell receptor (beta chain). The count of this clone is one. The antigen it binds to is not known. Base qualities are not at hand, and no much larger clone is one base apart. The sample comes from a study of T cell responses to AZD1222 COVID-19 vaccine (dated by TCRdb to the early 2020s). Context from the whole study: TCR sequencing covered over 230 trial participants: 207 given two doses of AZD1222 and approximately 25 given two doses of MenACWY control vaccine. Trial participants were enrolled by age into 18-55, 56-69 and 70-plus year subgroups, with roughly 160, 29 and 62 TCR-sequenced participants respectively. The study at large found these results: Conclusions about previously exposed vaccinees were limited because only a handful of AZD1222 recipients were SARS-CoV-2 seropositive at baseline. Nearly half of unique spike-specific TCRs reportedly recognized epitopes outside regions mutated in the B.1.351 and B.1.1.7 variants. The vaccine-associated CD4 TCRs covered the entire spike protein, and the dominant responses fell in regions 160-218 and 743-854. The 56-69-year group was small, and its depth increase did not reach significance, likely because of low power. Most participants were white British and females outnumbered males, and the authors suggested that clonal diversity may have been underestimated. After two AZD1222 doses, both the breadth and the depth of spike-specific TCRs were significantly higher than at day 0 and than in MenACWY recipients. Because no samples from the day 14 peak response were available, repertoires could be characterized only after the peak T cell response.

The intended sense of this specimen's time point label: about 28 days (+/-7) after the second vaccine dose. Because spike-specific TCR depth and breadth did not differ between the two schedules, AZD1222 recipients who got a second dose at roughly 4 weeks were pooled with those who got a second dose at roughly 12 weeks. The vaccinee samples were drawn from two UK trials, COV001 and COV002, one of which was a single-blind randomized controlled phase 2/3 trial testing AZD1222 (ChAdOx1 nCoV-19) in healthy adults. Trial participant PBMC samples were collected at day 0 and day 28 after the second dose for TCRbeta chain sequencing. Unmatched junction bases come to 10, with V trimmed by 4 bases and J by 7 bases. CDR1 SGHRS and CDR2 YFSETQ were looked up in the germline V gene. The CDR3 measures 17 amino acids from cysteine to phenylalanine. Solely the CDR3 DNA is kept, with 51 bases framed from the first base.

The CDR3 regions of human TCRbeta chains were analyzed by immunosequencing. From the authors' description of their analysis: Repertoire TCRs were checked for matches against a reference library of SARS-CoV-2-specific TCRs that had been generated using the MIRA antigen-specificity platform. Breadth was defined as the fraction of unique TCRs that were SARS-CoV-2-associated. Depth was defined as the fraction of total T cells that were SARS-CoV-2-associated. Using the MIRA data, each spike-specific TCR was mapped to the spike region that the TCR reacts to and placed in a CD4 or CD8 class. Log10-transformed breadth and depth values were compared by one-way ANOVA with Sidak's multiple comparisons tests. The table comes from immuneACCESS by way of TCRdb, which keeps in-frame sequences with V and J called. Part of the clones is missing from these tables; in studies checked, under half for an unresolved V gene and the rest for unknown reasons. D and trimming come from the DNA, and the V and J calls and clone size come from that table. The sample table contains approximately 93,000 clones; only one count was recorded for about 91% of them. The biggest ten clones account for 5.5% of the sample.

This clonotype originated in an adult who received the AZD1222 COVID-19 vaccine. Sequencing used peripheral blood, obtained 28 days after the second AZD1222 dose. The V and J segments used are TRBV5-1 and TRBJ2-1; 14 bases in the middle match TRBD2. The sequenced DNA is TGCGCCAGCAGCCGGACTAGCGGGGGGTTTGGCGCGAATGAGCAGTTCTTC. It codes for CASSRTSGGFGANEQFF.